This TCR delta chain was found in a study of gamma-delta chains in newborns, infants, children. Across the study: Microbial exposure reportedly drives polyclonal innate γδ T cell expansion after birth.

TCRdb fed the reads to CATT. The sample has fewer than 2,000 delta-chain clones; roughly 8% are singletons. V was trimmed by 0 bases and J by 0 bases, leaving 14 bases between them. Per the germline V gene, CDR1 is GEAIGNYY and CDR2 is EKD. The CDR3 contains 19 residues. This chain uses TRDV2 with TRDJ3, with D perhaps matching TRDD3 (5 bases). The TCR originated in a child who was a newborn, infant or young child, either healthy, febrile or measles-vaccinated (not recorded which). The material sequenced was blood. CDR3 coding DNA: TGTGCCTGTGACACCAGGGGGGGTTGCAGCTCCTGGGACACCCGACAGATGTTTTTC. It yields the protein CACDTRGGCSSWDTRQMFF.